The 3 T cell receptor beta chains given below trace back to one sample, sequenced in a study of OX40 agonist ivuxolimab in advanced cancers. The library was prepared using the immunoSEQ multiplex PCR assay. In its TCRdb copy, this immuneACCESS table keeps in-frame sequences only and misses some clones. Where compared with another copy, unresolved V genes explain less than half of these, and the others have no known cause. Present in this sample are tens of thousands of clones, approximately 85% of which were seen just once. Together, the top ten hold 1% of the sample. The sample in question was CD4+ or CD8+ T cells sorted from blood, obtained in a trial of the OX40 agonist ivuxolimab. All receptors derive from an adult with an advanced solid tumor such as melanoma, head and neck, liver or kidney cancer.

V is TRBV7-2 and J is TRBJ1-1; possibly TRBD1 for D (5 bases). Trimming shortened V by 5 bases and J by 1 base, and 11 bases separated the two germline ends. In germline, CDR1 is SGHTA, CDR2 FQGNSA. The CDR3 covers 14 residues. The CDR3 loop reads CASSRGTGNTEAFF. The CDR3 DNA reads TGTGCCAGCAGCCGGGGGACGGGGAACACTGAAGCTTTCTTT. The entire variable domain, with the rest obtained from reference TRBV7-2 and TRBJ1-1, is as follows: GAGVSQSPSNKVTEKGKDVELRCDPISGHTALYWYRQSLGQGLEFLIYFQGNSAPDKSGLPSDRFSAERTGGSVSTLTIQRTQQEDSAVYLCASSRGTGNTEAFFGQGTRLTVV.

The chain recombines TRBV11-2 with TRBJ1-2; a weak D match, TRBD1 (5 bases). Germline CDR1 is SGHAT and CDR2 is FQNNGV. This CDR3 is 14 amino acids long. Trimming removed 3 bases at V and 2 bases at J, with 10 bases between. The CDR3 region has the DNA TGTGCCAGCAGCTTTGGCAGGGAGAACTATGGCTACACCTTC. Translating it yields CASSFGRENYGYTF. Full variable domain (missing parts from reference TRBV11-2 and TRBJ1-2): EAGVAQSPRYKIIEKRQSVAFWCNPISGHATLYWYQQILGQGPKLLIQFQNNGVVDDSQLPKDRFSAERLKGVDSTLKIQPAKLEDSAVYLCASSFGRENYGYTFGSGTRLTVV.

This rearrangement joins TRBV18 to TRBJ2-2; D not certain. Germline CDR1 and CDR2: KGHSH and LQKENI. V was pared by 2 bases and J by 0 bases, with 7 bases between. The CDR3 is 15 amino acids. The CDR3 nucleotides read TGTGCCAGCTCACCAGGACCAGCGAACACCGGGGAGCTGTTTTTT. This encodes CASSPGPANTGELFF.